Listed below are T cell receptor beta chains from one sample, sequenced in a study of identical twins. TCRdb recomputed calls from the 5' RACE reads with MiXCR, one row per CDR3 protein. The data hold about 920,000 distinct CDR3 sequences, with about 12% observed a single time. The same data also went into a second study, on yellow fever vaccine responses in identical twins.

Sequenced material: PBMCs. The origin of the receptors is a woman aged 18-29 years in good health. CDR3s include the opening cysteine and the closing phenylalanine or tryptophan. D genes are given only for firm matches.

j_call: TRBJ2-7
v_call: TRBV29-1
d_call: TRBD2
cdr3_aa: CSMISGLAGSYEQYF

j_call: TRBJ1-5
v_call: TRBV20-1
d_call: TRBD1
cdr3_aa: CSARYRDRDNQPQHF

j_call: TRBJ1-6
v_call: TRBV4-1
d_call: .
cdr3_aa: CASSHNYNSPLHF

j_call: TRBJ1-1
v_call: TRBV6-2/TRBV6-3
d_call: .
cdr3_aa: CASTSEVVAEAFF

j_call: TRBJ1-2
v_call: TRBV29-1
d_call: .
cdr3_aa: CSVEGVYGYTF

j_call: TRBJ2-7
v_call: TRBV29-1
d_call: TRBD2
cdr3_aa: CSVPGLDREQYF

j_call: TRBJ2-1
v_call: TRBV29-1
d_call: .
cdr3_aa: CSVDRVDEQFF

j_call: TRBJ2-5
v_call: TRBV29-1
d_call: TRBD2
cdr3_aa: CSYGLAGSGTQYF

j_call: TRBJ2-2
v_call: TRBV27
d_call: .
cdr3_aa: CASSFYNTGELFF

j_call: TRBJ2-3
v_call: TRBV6-5
d_call: .
cdr3_aa: CASSNPAVGWNTQYF

j_call: TRBJ2-5
v_call: TRBV6-1
d_call: .
cdr3_aa: CASSPLSDGETQYF

j_call: TRBJ2-1
v_call: TRBV7-9
d_call: .
cdr3_aa: CASTGAGSYSYNEQFF

j_call: TRBJ2-1
v_call: TRBV27
d_call: TRBD1
cdr3_aa: CASSFWDRGQGGPQFF

j_call: TRBJ2-1
v_call: TRBV25-1
d_call: .
cdr3_aa: CASSEYSYNEQFF

j_call: TRBJ2-7
v_call: TRBV20-1
d_call: .
cdr3_aa: CSALTDYQQYF

j_call: TRBJ2-2
v_call: TRBV5-1
d_call: .
cdr3_aa: CASSRRGNTGELFF

j_call: TRBJ2-4
v_call: TRBV5-1
d_call: TRBD2
cdr3_aa: CASSTSGGQNIQYF

j_call: TRBJ2-1
v_call: TRBV18
d_call: .
cdr3_aa: CASSPTGIEQFF

j_call: TRBJ2-3
v_call: TRBV29-1
d_call: .
cdr3_aa: CSTGPPGPDTQYF

j_call: TRBJ2-5
v_call: TRBV20-1
d_call: TRBD1
cdr3_aa: CSASYFRTGDQETQYF

j_call: TRBJ2-7
v_call: TRBV12-3/TRBV12-4
d_call: TRBD2
cdr3_aa: CASSFRLAGAHEQYF

j_call: TRBJ1-6
v_call: TRBV6-5
d_call: .
cdr3_aa: CASSNLRGGHNSPLHF

j_call: TRBJ2-1
v_call: TRBV29-1
d_call: TRBD1
cdr3_aa: CSANRGAGSYNEQFF

j_call: TRBJ2-3
v_call: TRBV10-3
d_call: TRBD2
cdr3_aa: CAISDGLGGSSTDTQYF

j_call: TRBJ2-1
v_call: TRBV12-3/TRBV12-4
d_call: .
cdr3_aa: CASTPMAGMDEQFF

j_call: TRBJ2-2
v_call: TRBV24-1
d_call: TRBD2
cdr3_aa: CATSDTGTSGGRTGELFF

j_call: TRBJ1-6
v_call: TRBV28
d_call: TRBD1
cdr3_aa: CASRGQGAGSPLHF

j_call: TRBJ2-7
v_call: TRBV15
d_call: .
cdr3_aa: CATSRDRGESYEQYF

j_call: TRBJ2-5
v_call: TRBV20-1
d_call: TRBD2
cdr3_aa: CSAKTSGRLGTQYF

j_call: TRBJ1-4
v_call: TRBV12-3/TRBV12-4
d_call: .
cdr3_aa: CASILGEKLFF

j_call: TRBJ1-2
v_call: TRBV12-3/TRBV12-4
d_call: .
cdr3_aa: CASSLAQGQGYTF

j_call: TRBJ2-3
v_call: TRBV14
d_call: .
cdr3_aa: CASSQDHTDTQYF

j_call: TRBJ2-5
v_call: TRBV5-6
d_call: .
cdr3_aa: CASSEDLGETQYF

j_call: TRBJ2-3
v_call: TRBV7-9
d_call: .
cdr3_aa: CASSPPGQPFTDTQYF

j_call: TRBJ2-6
v_call: TRBV5-1
d_call: TRBD1
cdr3_aa: CASSVRDRVMSGANVLTF

j_call: TRBJ1-6
v_call: TRBV6-1
d_call: TRBD1
cdr3_aa: CASSETGDNSPLHF

j_call: TRBJ2-2
v_call: TRBV7-8
d_call: .
cdr3_aa: CASSWVPGELFF

j_call: TRBJ1-2
v_call: TRBV10-1
d_call: TRBD1
cdr3_aa: CASWLFTDRGPYGYTF

j_call: TRBJ2-1
v_call: TRBV5-1
d_call: .
cdr3_aa: CASSSGPWHEQFF

j_call: TRBJ1-5
v_call: TRBV2
d_call: .
cdr3_aa: CASKRQDQPQHF

j_call: TRBJ2-7
v_call: TRBV7-9
d_call: .
cdr3_aa: CASSLEFWGNYAEQYF

j_call: TRBJ2-5
v_call: TRBV9
d_call: TRBD2
cdr3_aa: CASSGQRGDWWETQYF

j_call: TRBJ2-3
v_call: TRBV4-1
d_call: TRBD2
cdr3_aa: CASSQDSRRGGTDTQYF

j_call: TRBJ1-5
v_call: TRBV29-1
d_call: .
cdr3_aa: CSVRGPYPYQPQHF

j_call: TRBJ2-5
v_call: TRBV25-1
d_call: .
cdr3_aa: CASSEYKAQETQYF

j_call: TRBJ2-5
v_call: TRBV20-1
d_call: TRBD2
cdr3_aa: CSARDRLAGQETQYF

j_call: TRBJ1-1
v_call: TRBV12-3/TRBV12-4
d_call: .
cdr3_aa: CASRSQITEAFF

j_call: TRBJ2-1
v_call: TRBV20-1
d_call: TRBD1
cdr3_aa: CSARFRTGYNEQFF

j_call: TRBJ1-1
v_call: TRBV29-1
d_call: .
cdr3_aa: CSVYYNQVDTEAFF

j_call: TRBJ2-2
v_call: TRBV29-1
d_call: .
cdr3_aa: CSVRGQVNTGELFF

j_call: TRBJ2-1
v_call: TRBV7-6
d_call: .
cdr3_aa: CASSLVGGSAYNEQFF

j_call: TRBJ2-2
v_call: TRBV5-1
d_call: .
cdr3_aa: CASSLPRTVGTGELFF

j_call: TRBJ2-5
v_call: TRBV18
d_call: TRBD1
cdr3_aa: CASSPGTEQETQYF

j_call: TRBJ2-7
v_call: TRBV12-3/TRBV12-4
d_call: TRBD1
cdr3_aa: CASSLGTGGWEQYF

j_call: TRBJ2-3
v_call: TRBV6-2/TRBV6-3
d_call: .
cdr3_aa: CASSMADTDTQYF